These 20 T cell receptor beta chains were all obtained from the same sample, sequenced in a study of patients and donors after allogeneic stem cell transplantation. TCRdb re-called the RT-PCR reads through MiXCR, storing one row per CDR3 protein. Seen here are about 960,000 distinct CDR3 sequences, more than 15% observed once, and the top ten hold roughly 6.4%. The sequenced sample was blood, either unsorted or a sorted T cell fraction (not recorded which). All receptors derive from a human donor who was either an allogeneic HSCT recipient or a stem cell or donor lymphocyte infusion donor (not recorded which). It is not recorded whose cells these are; they may come from a transplant donor.

The chain recombines TRBV7-6 with TRBJ2-1, with TRBD2 identical over 11 bases. The trim removed 4 bases at V and 2 bases at J, leaving 4 bases unmatched. The V gene's germline CDR1 is SGHVS and CDR2 FNYEAQ. The CDR3 runs 16 residues. In nucleotides, the CDR3 is TGTGCCAGCAGCTCGGGACTAGCGGTTACCTACAATGAGCAGTTCTTC. Translation gives CASSSGLAVTYNEQFF.

This clonotype appeared a few times. V is TRBV4-1 and J is TRBJ2-1; D uncertain. CDR3 length equals 15 residues. The germline V gene encodes CDR1 MGHRA and CDR2 YSYEKL. Trimming took off 8 bases at V and 0 bases at J, with 14 bases between the two ends. Here the CDR3 reads CASGHTSSSYNEQFF. The CDR3 region has the DNA TGCGCCAGCGGTCATACTTCCAGCTCCTACAATGAGCAGTTCTTC.

The genes are TRBV9 and TRBJ2-2, with 7 bases aligning to TRBD1. The CDR3 is 15 amino acids. Looked up from germline, CDR1 is SGDLS and CDR2 is YYNGEE. The ends lost 2 bases at V and 7 bases at J; junction bases unmatched: 8. CDR3 region: CASSVHRGGVGELFF. CDR3 DNA: TGTGCCAGCAGCGTGCACAGGGGTGGTGTCGGGGAGCTGTTTTTT.

There are a few counts of this clonotype. V is TRBV20-1 and J is TRBJ1-1; no definite D call. V lost 0 bases and J lost 4, with 9 bases in between. The CDR3 length is 13 residues. Per the germline V gene, CDR1 is DFQATT and CDR2 is SNEGSKA (reference sequence). CDR3 protein: CSARDYRGTEAFF. The CDR3 coding sequence is TGCAGTGCTAGAGATTACCGGGGCACTGAAGCTTTCTTT.

CDR3 sequence: CASSVDGTGYNEQYF. CDR3 in DNA: TGCGCCAGCAGCGTTGACGGGACAGGGTACAACGAGCAGTACTTC. This chain uses TRBV5-1 with TRBJ2-7; the match to TRBD1 covers 9 bases. The length of the CDR3 is 15 residues. Germline values: CDR1 SGHRS, CDR2 YFSETQ. V lost 4 bases, J lost 5 bases, and 10 bases stayed unmatched.

The table lists this clonotype with many counts. The chain links TRBV24-1 to TRBJ2-1; a weak D match, TRBD2 (6 bases). CDR1 and CDR2 from the germline V gene are KGHDR and SFDVKD. Between the trimmed V and J ends, which lost 2 bases and 2 bases, there was a span of 12 bases. This CDR3 is 16 amino acids long. DNA for the CDR3: TGTGCCACCAGTGATTCGGTGTGGAGGGCCTACAATGAGCAGTTCTTC. Its translation: CATSDSVWRAYNEQFF.

The genes are TRBV9 and TRBJ2-1, with 8 positions matching TRBD2. The CDR3 runs 16 residues. J lost 0 bases, V lost 0 bases, and 2 bases had no gene match. Germline values: CDR1 SGDLS, CDR2 YYNGEE. In DNA form, the CDR3 reads TGTGCCAGCAGCGTAGCTGCGGGAGGCTCCTACAATGAGCAGTTCTTC. Translated, it gives CASSVAAGGSYNEQFF. Using reference TRBV9 and TRBJ2-1 for the parts outside the CDR3, the full variable domain is DSGVTQTPKHLITATGQRVTLRCSPRSGDLSVYWYQQSLDQGLQFLIQYYNGEERAKGNILERFSAQQFPDLHSELNLSSLELGDSALYFCASSVAAGGSYNEQFFGPGTRLTVL.

This clonotype was seen more than once but under ten times. The chain links TRBV24-1 to TRBJ1-1; D possibly corresponds to TRBD1 (6 bases). Germline V gene lookup returns CDR1 KGHDR and CDR2 SFDVKD. The ends were cut back, 2 bases at V and 1 base at J, with 7 bases in the middle. This CDR3 spans 14 amino acids. This CDR3 reads CATSDSGENTEAFF. The CDR3 bases are TGTGCCACCAGTGATTCAGGGGAGAACACTGAAGCTTTCTTT.

CDR3 in amino acids: CASSLGWTGGDEQYF. In DNA form, the CDR3 reads TGCGCCAGCAGCTTGGGGTGGACAGGGGGCGACGAGCAGTACTTC. J is TRBJ2-7 and V is TRBV5-1; 11 bases map to TRBD1. CDR1 is SGHRS and CDR2 is YFSETQ in the germline V gene. The CDR3 sequence is 15 residues long. J was trimmed by 5 bases and V by 0 bases; bases with no gene match: 4.

The rearrangement joins TRBV5-1 to TRBJ1-2; D remains unclear. The germline gives CDR1 SGHRS, CDR2 YFSETQ. The V end lost 4 bases, the J end lost 1 base, and 20 bases lay between the germline ends. The CDR3 is 17 amino acids. The CDR3 nucleotides are TGCGCCAGCAGCCTTGCATTTTCCAGCCCCATTAACTATGGCTACACCTTC. Translating gives CASSLAFSSPINYGYTF. The full variable domain, rest sourced from reference TRBV5-1 and TRBJ1-2, is KAGVTQTPRYLIKTRGQQVTLSCSPISGHRSVSWYQQTPGQGLQFLFEYFSETQRNKGNFPGRFSGRQFSNSRSEMNVSTLELGDSALYLCASSLAFSSPINYGYTFGSGTRLTVV.

The CDR3 DNA reads TGTGCCAGCAGCGTAGCTACTAGCGGGAGCCTTACTAGCACAGATACGCAGTATTTT. Translation gives CASSVATSGSLTSTDTQYF. This chain links TRBV9 with TRBJ2-3; 11 bases fit TRBD2. Germline CDR1 SGDLS, CDR2 YYNGEE. V lost 0 bases to trimming and J lost 0 bases; unmatched junction nucleotides: 9. This CDR3 is built from 19 residues.

The V gene is TRBV11-1, the J gene TRBJ2-7; 11 bases are a match to TRBD2. The CDR3 sequence is 18 residues long. V lost 5 bases, J lost 1 base, and 13 bases stayed unmatched. Germline loops: CDR1 SGHAT, CDR2 FQDESV (reference sequence). The CDR3 loop is CASSTRKVTSGESYEQYF. CDR3 sequence (DNA): TGTGCCAGCAGCACAAGGAAGGTGACTAGCGGGGAGTCCTACGAGCAGTACTTC.

The V and J genes are TRBV6-1 and TRBJ2-7; perhaps D is TRBD1 or TRBD2 (6 bases each). Per germline, CDR1 MNHNS and CDR2 SASEGT. Trimming removed 5 bases from V and 7 bases from J, with 15 bases in between. CDR3 length equals 13 residues. CDR3 sequence: CASSPGAGSEQYF. As DNA, the CDR3 is TGTGCCAGCAGTCCGGGGGCAGGCTCAGAGCAGTACTTC.

The chain joins TRBV4-1 to TRBJ2-1, with D possibly being TRBD2 (7 bases). Deletions cut 1 base from V and 7 bases from J, with 20 bases between. Germline lookup yields CDR1 MGHRA and CDR2 YSYEKL. The CDR3 is 17 residues long. The CDR3 reads CASSQGSARGLRNEQFF. CDR3 in DNA: TGCGCCAGCAGCCAAGGGTCGGCGCGGGGGCTAAGGAATGAGCAGTTCTTC.

This clonotype showed up just a few times. The gene calls are TRBV7-2 and TRBJ2-3; 11 bases map to TRBD2. CDR1 and CDR2 (germline): SGHTA, FQGNSA. J was trimmed by 3 bases and V by 5 bases; bases with no gene match: 4. This CDR3 has 15 amino acids. The CDR3 is CASSPGLAVTDTQYF. CDR3 bases: TGTGCCAGCAGCCCGGGACTAGCGGTAACAGATACGCAGTATTTT. The entire variable domain, with the rest obtained from reference TRBV7-2 and TRBJ2-3, is as follows: GAGVSQSPSNKVTEKGKDVELRCDPISGHTALYWYRQSLGQGLEFLIYFQGNSAPDKSGLPSDRFSAERTGGSVSTLTIQRTQQEDSAVYLCASSPGLAVTDTQYFGPGTRLTVL.

V and J are TRBV21-1 and TRBJ2-2; whether TRBD1, the table's D call, matches the DNA was not checked. TRBV21-1 is reported as a pseudogene. The CDR3 has 20 residues. This chain's CDR3 is CASSKEDRAGGRTRPGELFF. The DNA for the CDR3 is TGTGCCAGCAGCAAAGAGGACAGGGCTGGCGGGAGGACTAGACCCGGGGAGCTGTTTTTT.

This clonotype has a handful of counts. This chain uses TRBV12-3 or TRBV12-4 with TRBJ1-1; 7 bases are shared with TRBD1. V lost 6 bases and J lost 5; bases outside the gene matches: 9. The CDR3 has 14 residues. This CDR3 reads CASRAAGGRTEAFF. CDR3 DNA sequence: TGTGCCAGCAGGGCGGCAGGGGGGAGAACTGAAGCTTTCTTT.

This chain connects TRBV9 to TRBJ2-2, with D possibly TRBD2 on 5 matching bases. This CDR3 spans 18 amino acids. Trimming removed 3 bases at V and 1 base at J, with 19 bases between. The germline gives CDR1 SGDLS, CDR2 YYNGEE. As DNA, the CDR3 is TGTGCCAGCAGCGGACCGGGGTACGGGTTCATGAACACCGGGGAGCTGTTTTTT. It is translated as CASSGPGYGFMNTGELFF.

This chain uses TRBV21-1 with TRBJ2-5; the tabulated D call, TRBD1, remains unverified against the DNA. TRBV21-1 is marked as a pseudogene. This CDR3 spans 14 amino acids. The DNA for the CDR3 is TGTGCCAGCAGCAGTAGACAGGGGGCTGAGACCCAGTACTTC. This encodes CASSSRQGAETQYF.

V is TRBV12-3 or TRBV12-4 and J is TRBJ1-4; D call uncertain. Trimming took 6 bases from V and 10 from J, leaving 18 bases between them. The CDR3 extends over 14 amino acids. CDR3 sequence reads: CASSPRAAAGKLFF. The CDR3 DNA follows: TGTGCCAGCAGCCCCCGGGCGGCAGCGGGAAAACTGTTTTTT.